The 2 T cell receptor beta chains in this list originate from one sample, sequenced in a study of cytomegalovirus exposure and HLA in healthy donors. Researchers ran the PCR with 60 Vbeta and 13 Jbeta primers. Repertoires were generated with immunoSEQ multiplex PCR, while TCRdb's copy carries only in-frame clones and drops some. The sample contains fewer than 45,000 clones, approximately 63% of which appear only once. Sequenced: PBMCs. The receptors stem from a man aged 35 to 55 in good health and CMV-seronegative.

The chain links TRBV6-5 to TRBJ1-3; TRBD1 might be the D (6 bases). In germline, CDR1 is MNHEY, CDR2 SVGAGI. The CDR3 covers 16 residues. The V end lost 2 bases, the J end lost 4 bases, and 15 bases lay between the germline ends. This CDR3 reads CASSYTRGGVGNTIYF. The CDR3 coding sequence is TGTGCCAGCAGTTACACAAGAGGGGGTGTCGGAAACACCATATATTTT.

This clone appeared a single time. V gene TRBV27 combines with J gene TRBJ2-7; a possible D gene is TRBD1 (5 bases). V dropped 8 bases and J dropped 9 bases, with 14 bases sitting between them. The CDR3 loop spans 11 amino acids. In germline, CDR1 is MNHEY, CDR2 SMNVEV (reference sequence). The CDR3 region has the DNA TGTGCCAGCGTTGACGGCAGGGTGCAGTACTTC. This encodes CASVDGRVQYF.